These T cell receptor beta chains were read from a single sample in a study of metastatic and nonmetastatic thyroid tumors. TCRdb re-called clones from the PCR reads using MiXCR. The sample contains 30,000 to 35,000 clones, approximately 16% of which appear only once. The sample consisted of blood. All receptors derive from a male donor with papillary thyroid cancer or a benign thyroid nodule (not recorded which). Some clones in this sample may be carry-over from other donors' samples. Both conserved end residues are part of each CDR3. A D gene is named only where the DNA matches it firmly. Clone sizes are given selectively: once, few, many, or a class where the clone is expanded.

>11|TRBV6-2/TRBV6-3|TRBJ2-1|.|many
TGTGCCAGCCAGTCATGGGATGAGCAGTTCTTC
CASQSWDEQFF
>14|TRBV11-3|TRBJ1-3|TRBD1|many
TGTGCCAGCAGCAGACAGGGCTCTGGAAACACCATATATTTT
CASSRQGSGNTIYF
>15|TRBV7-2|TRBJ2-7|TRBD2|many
TGTGCCAGCAGCTTAGAGCGGGGGGGGACCTACGAGCAGTACTTC
CASSLERGGTYEQYF
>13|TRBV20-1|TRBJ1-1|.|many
TGCAGTGCTAGAGCGCAGGTGAACACTGAAGCTTTCTTT
CSARAQVNTEAFF
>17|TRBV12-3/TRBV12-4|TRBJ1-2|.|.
TGTGCCAGCAGTCGTTTCAGCCCCACAGGTTCCCGGGGGTTCTACACCTTC
CASSRFSPTGSRGFYTF
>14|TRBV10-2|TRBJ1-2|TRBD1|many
TGCGCCAGCAGTGTGGACAGGGCCAACTATGGCTACACCTTC
CASSVDRANYGYTF
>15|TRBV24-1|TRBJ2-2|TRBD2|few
TGTGCCACCAGTGATTTTCGCGGGAGAGCCGGTGAGCTGTTTTTT
CATSDFRGRAGELFF
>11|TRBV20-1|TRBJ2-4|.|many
TGCAGTGCGCCATCGATGGGCATTCAGTACTTC
CSAPSMGIQYF
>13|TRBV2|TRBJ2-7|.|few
TGTGCCAGCAGGGCCACTTTCTCCTACGAGCGGTACTTC
CASRATFSYERYF
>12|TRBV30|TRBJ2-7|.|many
TGTGCCTGGAGTCAGTTCTCCTACGAGCAGTACTTC
CAWSQFSYEQYF
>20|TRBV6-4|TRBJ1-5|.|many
TGTGCCAGCAGTGACTCTGGGCACCGGCTCGGGCGGGATAGCAATCAGCCCCAGCATTTT
CASSDSGHRLGRDSNQPQHF
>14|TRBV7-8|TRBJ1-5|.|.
TGTGCCAGCAGATATCTTGGTAGGGGTCAGCCCCAGCATTTT
CASRYLGRGQPQHF
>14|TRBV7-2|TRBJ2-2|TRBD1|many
TGTGCCAGCAGCCTGGGACAGACTACCGGGGAGCTGTTTTTT
CASSLGQTTGELFF
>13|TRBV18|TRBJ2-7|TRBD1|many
TGTGCCAGCTCACCACGGGACAGGGCCGAGCAGTACTTC
CASSPRDRAEQYF
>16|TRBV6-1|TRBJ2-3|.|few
TGTGCCAGCATCGTCCGGGACCACAGGGTGACAGATACGCAGTATTTT
CASIVRDHRVTDTQYF
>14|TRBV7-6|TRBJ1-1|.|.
TGTGCCAGCAGCTTAGAGGCAATGAACACTGAAGCTTTCTTC
CASSLEAMNTEAFF
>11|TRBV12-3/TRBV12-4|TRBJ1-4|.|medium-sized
TGTGCCAGCAGTTTTCAGCGAAAACTGTTTTTT
CASSFQRKLFF
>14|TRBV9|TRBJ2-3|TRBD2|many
TGTGCCAGCAGCCTTACTAGCGGCGGAGATACGCAGTATTTT
CASSLTSGGDTQYF
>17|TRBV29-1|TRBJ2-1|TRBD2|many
TGCAGCGTCCCTCGAGAGGGAGGGCCGTCTGTCTACAATGAGCAGTTCTTC
CSVPREGGPSVYNEQFF
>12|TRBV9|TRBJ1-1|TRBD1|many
TGTGCCAGCAGCCCTGACAGGGATGAAGCTTTCTTT
CASSPDRDEAFF
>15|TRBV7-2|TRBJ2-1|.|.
TGTGCCAGCAGCTTTGGTCAGGAGACCTACAATGAGCAGTTCTTC
CASSFGQETYNEQFF
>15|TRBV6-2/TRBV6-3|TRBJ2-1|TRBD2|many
TGTGCCAGCACCGGACTAGCGGTCGCCTACAATGAGCAGTTCTTC
CASTGLAVAYNEQFF
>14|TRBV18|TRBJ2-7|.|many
TGTGCCAGCTCACGGACAGTCTACTCCTACGAGCAGTACTTC
CASSRTVYSYEQYF
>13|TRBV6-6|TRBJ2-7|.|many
TGTGCCAGCAGTTATAGTAGCAACTACGAGCAGTACTTC
CASSYSSNYEQYF
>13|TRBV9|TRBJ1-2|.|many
TGTGCCAGCAGCGGGACGGATAACTATGGCTACACCTTC
CASSGTDNYGYTF
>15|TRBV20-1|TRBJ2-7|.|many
TGCAGTGCTAGAGATTCCTCGGGCCCCTCCTACGAGCAGTACTTC
CSARDSSGPSYEQYF
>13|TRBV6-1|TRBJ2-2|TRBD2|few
TGTGCCAGCAGCGGGGGGGTGCCCCGTACGCTGTTTTTT
CASSGGVPRTLFF
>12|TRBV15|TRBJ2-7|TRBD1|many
TGTGCCACCAGCAGAGCTGAGGGGGCCGCGTACTTC
CATSRAEGAAYF
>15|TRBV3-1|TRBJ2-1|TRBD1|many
TGTGCCAGCAGCCAAGATGGGACAGGAACCAGTGAGCAGTTCTTC
CASSQDGTGTSEQFF